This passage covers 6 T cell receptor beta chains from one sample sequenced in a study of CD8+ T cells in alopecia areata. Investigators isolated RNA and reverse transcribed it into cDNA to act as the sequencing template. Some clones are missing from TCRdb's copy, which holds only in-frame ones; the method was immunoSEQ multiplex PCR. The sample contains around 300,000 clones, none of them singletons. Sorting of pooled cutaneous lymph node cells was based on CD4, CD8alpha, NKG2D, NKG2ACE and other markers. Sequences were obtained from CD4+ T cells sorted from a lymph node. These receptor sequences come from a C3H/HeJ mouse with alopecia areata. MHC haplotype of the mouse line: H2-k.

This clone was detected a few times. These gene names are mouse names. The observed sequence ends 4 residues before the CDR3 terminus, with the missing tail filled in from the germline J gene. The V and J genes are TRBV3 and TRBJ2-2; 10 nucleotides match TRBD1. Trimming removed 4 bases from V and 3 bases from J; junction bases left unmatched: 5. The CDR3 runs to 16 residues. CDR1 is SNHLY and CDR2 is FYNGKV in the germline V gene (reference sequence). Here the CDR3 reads CASSSSGTGDTGQLYF. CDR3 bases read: TGTGCCAGCAGCTCGTCCGGGACAGGGGACACCGGG.

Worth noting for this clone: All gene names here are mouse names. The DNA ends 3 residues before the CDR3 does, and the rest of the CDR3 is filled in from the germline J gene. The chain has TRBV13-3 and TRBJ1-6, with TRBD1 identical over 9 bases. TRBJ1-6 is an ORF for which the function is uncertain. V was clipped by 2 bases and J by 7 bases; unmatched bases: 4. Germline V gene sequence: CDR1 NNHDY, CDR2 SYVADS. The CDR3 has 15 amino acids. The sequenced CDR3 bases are TGTGCCAGCAGTGAACAGGGGGCGAGGAATTCGCCC. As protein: CASSEQGARNSP. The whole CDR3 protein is CASSEQGARNSPLYF.

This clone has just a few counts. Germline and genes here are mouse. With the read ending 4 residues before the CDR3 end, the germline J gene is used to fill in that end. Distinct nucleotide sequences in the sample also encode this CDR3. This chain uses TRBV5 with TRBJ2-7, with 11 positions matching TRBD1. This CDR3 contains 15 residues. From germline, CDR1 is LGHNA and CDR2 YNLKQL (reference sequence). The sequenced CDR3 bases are TGTGCCAGCAGCCAAGATGGGACAGGGGGATAT. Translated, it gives CASSQDGTGGY. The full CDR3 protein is CASSQDGTGGYEQYF.

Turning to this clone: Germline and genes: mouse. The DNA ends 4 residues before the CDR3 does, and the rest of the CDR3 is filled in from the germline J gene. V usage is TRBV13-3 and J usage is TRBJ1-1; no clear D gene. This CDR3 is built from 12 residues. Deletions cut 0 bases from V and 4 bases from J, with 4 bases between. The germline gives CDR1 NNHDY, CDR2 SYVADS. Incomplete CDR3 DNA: TGTGCCAGCAGTGATGTCAGCACA. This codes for CASSDVST. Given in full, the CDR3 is CASSDVSTEVFF.

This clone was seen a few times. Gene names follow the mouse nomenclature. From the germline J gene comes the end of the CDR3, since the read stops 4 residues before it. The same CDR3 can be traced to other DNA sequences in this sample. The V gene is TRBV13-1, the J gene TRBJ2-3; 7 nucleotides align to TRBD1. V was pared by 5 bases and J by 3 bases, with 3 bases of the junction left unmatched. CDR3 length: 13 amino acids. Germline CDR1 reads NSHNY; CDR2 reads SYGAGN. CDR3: CASSEDRAETLYF. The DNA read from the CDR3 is TGTGCCAGCAGCGAGGACAGGGCAGAA.

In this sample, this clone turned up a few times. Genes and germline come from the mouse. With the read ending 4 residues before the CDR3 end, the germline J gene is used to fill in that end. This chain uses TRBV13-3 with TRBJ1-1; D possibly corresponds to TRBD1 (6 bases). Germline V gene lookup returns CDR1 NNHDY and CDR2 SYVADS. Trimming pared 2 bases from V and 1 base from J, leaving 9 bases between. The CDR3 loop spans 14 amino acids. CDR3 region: CASSDPGANTEVFF. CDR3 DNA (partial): TGTGCCAGCAGTGACCCAGGGGCGAACACA.